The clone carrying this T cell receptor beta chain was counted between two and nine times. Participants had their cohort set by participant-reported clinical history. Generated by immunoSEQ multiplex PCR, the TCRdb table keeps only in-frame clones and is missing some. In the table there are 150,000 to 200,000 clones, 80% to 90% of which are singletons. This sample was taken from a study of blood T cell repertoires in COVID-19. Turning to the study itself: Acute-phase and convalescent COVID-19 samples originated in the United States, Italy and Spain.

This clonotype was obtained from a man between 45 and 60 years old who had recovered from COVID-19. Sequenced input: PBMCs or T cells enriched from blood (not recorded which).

The CDR3 loop reads CASSELAGGSRQYF. CDR3 bases: TGTGCCAGCAGTGAATTAGCGGGGGGGTCGAGACAGTACTTC. The chain uses TRBV6-1 and TRBJ2-5; 11 bases line up with TRBD2. The CDR3 has 14 amino acids. V gave up 2 bases and J gave up 11 bases; unmatched junction bases: 7. Germline loops: CDR1 MNHNS, CDR2 SASEGT.